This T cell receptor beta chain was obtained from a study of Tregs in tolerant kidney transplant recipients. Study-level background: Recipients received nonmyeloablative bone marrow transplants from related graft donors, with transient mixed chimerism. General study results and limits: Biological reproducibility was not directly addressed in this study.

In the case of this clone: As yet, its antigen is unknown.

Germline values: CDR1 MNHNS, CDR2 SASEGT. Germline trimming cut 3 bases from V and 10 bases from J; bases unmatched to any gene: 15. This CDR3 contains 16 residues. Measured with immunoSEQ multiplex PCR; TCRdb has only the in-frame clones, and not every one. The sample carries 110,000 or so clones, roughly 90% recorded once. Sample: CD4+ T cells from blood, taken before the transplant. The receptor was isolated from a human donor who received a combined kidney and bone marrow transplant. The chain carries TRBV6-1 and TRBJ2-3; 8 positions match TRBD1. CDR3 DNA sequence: TGTGCCAGCAGTGACCGATTGGGAGACAGGGGTCTTGCGCAGTATTTT. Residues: CASSDRLGDRGLAQYF.